This T cell receptor beta chain stems from a study of a mutant IDH1 vaccine in newly diagnosed glioma (dated by TCRdb to the early 2020s). Background on the whole study: Patients were given eight vaccinations, in weeks 1, 3, 5, 7, 11, 15, 19 and 23, which matched visits V03 through V10. Vaccination was initiated 4-6 weeks after radiotherapy alone, or concurrently with temozolomide cycles in the chemotherapy-containing groups. Prior to enrollment, patients had been given standard therapy consisting of radiotherapy alone, temozolomide alone, or radiochemotherapy with temozolomide, with the combination given to most patients. Of the roughly 31 treated patients, approximately 62% were male and around 40% were female, and the mean age was about 40 years. For exploratory analyses, approximately 25 treated patients had longitudinal TCRB deep sequencing done wherever samples were available. Six visits were used for peripheral blood collection: V03 (baseline), V05, V07, V10, V12 and V13.

Receptors were amplified or captured by the immunoSEQ multiplex PCR assay. Rearranged TCR beta chain sequences were amplified using the hsTCRB Kit according to the manufacturer's protocol. An Illumina MiSeq was used to sequence the TCRB libraries. From the authors' description of their analysis: The kit vendor's proprietary platform handled demultiplexing, trimming and gene mapping. TCRdb took over this immuneACCESS table, retaining in-frame rearrangements with V and J assigned. Such tables are incomplete; in checked studies, under half of the missing clones stem from an unresolved V gene, and the remainder is unexplained. Clonal size and the V and J genes are those of that table, whereas D and trimming came from the DNA. For this sample the table gives almost 30,000 clones, of which about 90% were detected only once. The ten largest clonotypes hold approximately 3.4% of the sample. What the research found in general, with its limitations: The authors stated that sample limitations prevented analyses of patient blood samples from being reproduced. Vaccine-induced immune responses across multiple MHC alleles were detected in 93.3% of patients. Changes in the top peripheral T cell clonotypes picked up by TCRB sequencing did not appear to be linked to pseudoprogression. PBMC samples for TCRB deep sequencing were selected based on availability.

Remarks on this clone: The target of this receptor is not known. Base qualities are not recorded, but no much larger clone differs from it by a single base.

The time point label, as the study defines it: week 5, during vaccination. Each vaccine dose was 300 ug of a 20-mer mutant IDH1 peptide in Montanide, given subcutaneously with topical imiquimod. The donors had newly diagnosed IDH1-mutant astrocytomas of WHO grade 3 or 4 that showed loss of nuclear ATRX. The samples were drawn from NOA16, a multicentre, single-arm, open-label phase I trial in Germany that tested a mutant IDH1 peptide vaccine in humans for the first time. Genomic DNA for TCRB sequencing was isolated from EDTA blood with the DNeasy Blood and Tissue Kit. Specimen: peripheral blood mononuclear cells (PBMCs), collected from a glioma patient whose treatment included an IDH1 peptide vaccine. The TCR sequence derives from a middle-aged woman with glioma. Some clones in this sample may be carry-over from other donors' samples.

In nucleotide form, the sequence is TGCGCCAGCAGCCAACTAGCCCTCCCCACCGGGGAGCTGTTTTTT. Its translation reads: CASSQLALPTGELFF. Recombination connected TRBV4-1 to TRBJ2-2; TRBD2 is perhaps the D gene, given 5 matching bases. Deletion took 2 bases off V and 4 bases off J, with a span of 11 bases between the germline ends. CDR1 MGHRA and CDR2 YSYEKL were looked up in the germline V gene. The cysteine opens and the phenylalanine closes a CDR3 of 15 amino acids. The only DNA kept is the CDR3, 45 bases in frame from the first base.